The clone carrying this T cell receptor (beta chain) was counted between two and nine times. In the same sample, other DNA sequences code for this CDR3. V shed 2 bases and J shed 2 bases, with 7 bases lying between them. This CDR3 contains 14 residues. Germline CDR1 is MNHEY and CDR2 is SMNVEV (reference sequence). This specimen belongs to a study of blood T cell repertoires in COVID-19. Study context: Acute and convalescent COVID-19 specimens originated in the United States, Italy and Spain. PBMCs, B-cell-depleted T cells, or T cells provided the cDNA or gDNA that made up the material.

Authors' analysis steps: Cell counts per sample came from amplifying reference gene primers. The method was immunoSEQ multiplex PCR; TCRdb's version includes in-frame clones alone and lacks a portion of them. The V and J calls and clone size were taken over from that table, and D and trimming were inferred from the DNA. The data show approximately 150,000 clones, about 90% seen once. This TCR was recovered from a man in his 60s with active or convalescent COVID-19. This chain links TRBV27 with TRBJ1-5, with D unresolved. The material sequenced was peripheral blood. The CDR3 region is CASSLNRGNQPQHF. In DNA form, the CDR3 reads TGTGCCAGCAGTTTAAATCGTGGCAATCAGCCCCAGCATTTT.